This is a list of T cell receptor beta chains from one sample in a study of blood T cells in healthy people across ages. TCRdb reprocessed the 5' RACE reads via MiXCR and lists one record per CDR3 protein. This repertoire shows about a million distinct CDR3 sequences, 45% to 50% found once; its top ten account for 10% to 15%. The sample consisted of blood. These receptors were collected from a young man in good health. The CDR3 runs from the conserved cysteine through the conserved F or W. A D gene is named only where the DNA matches it firmly. The size entry is marked missing in some rows and otherwise reads once, few, many or a size class.

j_call,d_call,clone_size,v_call,cdr3_nt,cdr3_aa
TRBJ2-3,TRBD2,.,TRBV3-1,TGTGCCAGCAGCCAATCTAAAGCGGGGGGCACAGATACGCAGTATTTT,CASSQSKAGGTDTQYF
TRBJ1-5,.,.,TRBV7-2,TGTGCCAGCAGCTCAGAGCCCTCTCAGCCCCAGCATTTT,CASSSEPSQPQHF
TRBJ1-2,.,.,TRBV4-1,TGCGCCAGCAGCCGAATTCCCGGGCAGGCGACGTTTGGCTACACCTTC,CASSRIPGQATFGYTF
TRBJ2-1,TRBD1,.,TRBV20-1,TGCAGTGCTGCGGACAGGGTCGATGAGCAGTTCTTC,CSAADRVDEQFF
TRBJ1-4,.,few,TRBV5-1,TGCGCCAGCAGCTTGGCGCAGGGCCGAAATGAAAAACTGTTTTTT,CASSLAQGRNEKLFF
TRBJ1-1,TRBD1,.,TRBV7-3,TGTGCCAGCAGCTTAACGGGACAGGGGGGCACTGAAGCTTTCTTT,CASSLTGQGGTEAFF
TRBJ2-1,TRBD2,few,TRBV7-2,TGTGCCAGCAGCAGGCCCGGGACTAGCGTAGGGAATGAGCAGTTCTTC,CASSRPGTSVGNEQFF
TRBJ2-7,.,.,TRBV6-6,TGTGCCAGCAGTGTCAATGGTGGCAGCTCAGGGGAGCAGTACTTC,CASSVNGGSSGEQYF
TRBJ1-2,.,.,TRBV6-5,TGTGCCAGCAGTTCTAACGTGGGGTTTAATGGCTACACCTTC,CASSSNVGFNGYTF
TRBJ2-3,.,few,TRBV4-1,TGCGCCAGCAGCCACGGTACCCGCACAGATACGCAGTATTTT,CASSHGTRTDTQYF
TRBJ2-7,TRBD1,many,TRBV4-1,TGTGCCAGCAGCCAAGGACAGGGGACCTACGAGCAGTACTTC,CASSQGQGTYEQYF
TRBJ2-7,TRBD1,.,TRBV7-9,TGTGCCAGCTTGGGGGGACAGGGGGCGAGCTCCTACAATGAGCAGTACTTC,CASLGGQGASSYNEQYF
TRBJ2-1,.,.,TRBV12-3/TRBV12-4,TGTGCCAGCAGTTCGCCAGGAGGAGGCAATGAGCAGTTCTTC,CASSSPGGGNEQFF
TRBJ2-7,TRBD1,.,TRBV29-1,TGCAGCGTTCGGACAGGGGGGTGCGAGCAGTACTTC,CSVRTGGCEQYF
TRBJ2-5,.,.,TRBV10-3,TGTGCCGCCGCCCCGGTGGGTTCCTACAATGAGCAGTACTTC,CAAAPVGSYNEQYF
TRBJ2-3,TRBD2,.,TRBV20-1,TGCAGTGCTATCCCCGGGGGGGGCAGCACAGATACGCAGTATTTT,CSAIPGGGSTDTQYF
TRBJ2-1,.,few,TRBV11-3,TGTGCCAGCAGCTTAGAGGCAGGGTTGCCTGAGCAGTTCTTC,CASSLEAGLPEQFF
TRBJ2-3,TRBD1,.,TRBV3-1,TGTGCCAGCAGCCAAGATGGGGACAGTCAGTTCCTTGGTACAGATACGCAGTATTTT,CASSQDGDSQFLGTDTQYF
TRBJ2-7,.,few,TRBV2,TGTGCCAGCAGTGGGAGTGATGATTACTCCTACGAGCAGTACTTC,CASSGSDDYSYEQYF
TRBJ2-5,TRBD2,few,TRBV6-2/TRBV6-3,TGTGCCAGCAGTTCCCGGACTAGCGAAGAGACCCAGTACTTC,CASSSRTSEETQYF
TRBJ2-5,.,.,TRBV12-3/TRBV12-4,TGTGCCAGCAGTTCGCCCCAGGGGTACCAAGAGACCCAGTACTTC,CASSSPQGYQETQYF
TRBJ2-1,TRBD1,few,TRBV7-9,TGTGCCAGCAGCTACGACAGGGGGCTCCACAATGAGCAGTTCTTC,CASSYDRGLHNEQFF
TRBJ2-3,.,many,TRBV19,TGTGCCAGTAAGGTGAAGGGGGACACAGATACGCAGTATTTT,CASKVKGDTDTQYF
TRBJ1-1,.,.,TRBV28,TGTGCCAGCAGTTTAGGTGTATCCGAAGGTTTCTTT,CASSLGVSEGFF
TRBJ1-5,.,.,TRBV20-1,TGCAGTGCCCGTTTGGAGGGAGGTCAGCCCCAGCATTTT,CSARLEGGQPQHF
TRBJ2-2,.,few,TRBV9,TGTGCCAGCAGCGTATCGGGACTTGCGAACACCGGGGAGCTGTTTTTT,CASSVSGLANTGELFF
TRBJ1-5,.,few,TRBV4-3,TGCGCCAGCAGCCAAGACGGGCAGCCTAATCAGCCCCAGCATTTT,CASSQDGQPNQPQHF
TRBJ2-7,TRBD2,few,TRBV6-2/TRBV6-3,TGTGCCAGCAGGGCTTCCGGGGGGGAGCAGTACTTC,CASRASGGEQYF
TRBJ2-3,TRBD2,.,TRBV27,TGTGTCAGCAGTATGGGAGTGGGCGGGGGACCCACAGATACGCAGTATTTT,CVSSMGVGGGPTDTQYF
TRBJ2-7,TRBD2,.,TRBV20-1,TGCAGCGCTAGAGATATCAGCGGGGGGTTCTACGAGCAGTACTTC,CSARDISGGFYEQYF
TRBJ2-2,.,.,TRBV20-1,TGCAGTGCTAGAGATGCCAAGAACACCGGGGAGCTGTTTTTT,CSARDAKNTGELFF
TRBJ2-1,.,.,TRBV18,TGTGCCAGCTCACCATTTCCGGGGAGTGCGAATGAGCAGTTCTTC,CASSPFPGSANEQFF
TRBJ2-1,.,.,TRBV7-9,TGTGCCAGCAGCTTTTCGGCTGAGCAGTTCTTC,CASSFSAEQFF
TRBJ2-7,TRBD2,few,TRBV28,TGTGCCAGCAGTCAGGGTCGGGGGACTATCTACGAGCAGTACTTC,CASSQGRGTIYEQYF
TRBJ2-1,.,few,TRBV20-1,TGCAGTGCTAGTGGGGCGCCTAGCTCCTACAATGAGCAGTTCTTC,CSASGAPSSYNEQFF
TRBJ2-5,.,few,TRBV20-1,TGCAGTGCCCCGGTAGGGACCCAGTACTTC,CSAPVGTQYF
TRBJ2-1,TRBD2,.,TRBV19,TGTGCCAGTAGTACTAGCGGGGTCCCAGATGAGCAGTTCTTC,CASSTSGVPDEQFF
TRBJ1-2,.,.,TRBV20-1,TGCAGTGCCCATGGAGGATACTATGGCTACACCTTC,CSAHGGYYGYTF
TRBJ2-4,TRBD1,few,TRBV18,TGTGCCAGCTCAAAGGACAGGATAGCCAAAAACATTCAGTACTTC,CASSKDRIAKNIQYF
TRBJ1-1,.,few,TRBV7-2,TGTGCCAGCGGAAACAGGGATTTTACTGAAGCTTTCTTT,CASGNRDFTEAFF
TRBJ2-5,TRBD2,.,TRBV7-2,TGTACCAGCATCAAGGGGACTAGCGGGTTGAACCAAGAGACCCAGTACTTC,CTSIKGTSGLNQETQYF
TRBJ1-1,.,few,TRBV10-3,TGTGCCATCAGTGAGACAGGACGGAACACTGAAGCTTTCTTT,CAISETGRNTEAFF
TRBJ1-4,TRBD1,.,TRBV12-3/TRBV12-4,TGTGCCAGCAGTTCTCGGACAGGTCTGGATGAAAAACTGTTTTTT,CASSSRTGLDEKLFF
TRBJ2-7,.,.,TRBV29-1,TGCAGCGTTGTAGGAACCGTGGTTCACGAGCAGTACTTC,CSVVGTVVHEQYF
TRBJ2-6,.,few,TRBV9,TGTGCCAGCAGCGTAGAGACCTCTGGGGCCAACGTCCTGACTTTC,CASSVETSGANVLTF
TRBJ1-1,.,.,TRBV5-1,TGCGCCAGCAGGACATCGAACACTGAAGCTTTCTTT,CASRTSNTEAFF
TRBJ2-1,TRBD2,once,TRBV27,TGTGCCAGCAGTTTATCGTCCGTGGGGGGGGATTACAATGAGCAGTTCTTC,CASSLSSVGGDYNEQFF
TRBJ2-5,.,.,TRBV4-3,TGCGCCAGCAGCCAAGATCGGAGGATTGGGCAGCGAGAGCAGTACTTC,CASSQDRRIGQREQYF
TRBJ2-5,.,few,TRBV6-2/TRBV6-3,TGTGCCAGCAGTTACTCGAGTGTGGAGACCCAGTACTTC,CASSYSSVETQYF
TRBJ2-2,.,few,TRBV20-1,TGCAGTGCTAGGGGTGCTGTCAAGTCGTCCACCGGGGAGCTGTTTTTT,CSARGAVKSSTGELFF
TRBJ2-1,TRBD2,.,TRBV7-3,TGTGCCAGCAGCCTTCGGACTAGCGGGGGGTATGAGCAGTTCTTC,CASSLRTSGGYEQFF
TRBJ2-7,TRBD1,.,TRBV4-1,TGCGCCGGCAGTCGCCAGACAGGGACGATAAACTACGAGCAGTACTTC,CAGSRQTGTINYEQYF
TRBJ2-3,.,few,TRBV4-1,TGCGCCAGCAGCCAACTTCCGGATACGCAGTATTTT,CASSQLPDTQYF
TRBJ1-4,TRBD1,few,TRBV9,TGTGCCAGCAGTGGACAGGGGGTAACCCATGAAAAACTGTTTTTT,CASSGQGVTHEKLFF